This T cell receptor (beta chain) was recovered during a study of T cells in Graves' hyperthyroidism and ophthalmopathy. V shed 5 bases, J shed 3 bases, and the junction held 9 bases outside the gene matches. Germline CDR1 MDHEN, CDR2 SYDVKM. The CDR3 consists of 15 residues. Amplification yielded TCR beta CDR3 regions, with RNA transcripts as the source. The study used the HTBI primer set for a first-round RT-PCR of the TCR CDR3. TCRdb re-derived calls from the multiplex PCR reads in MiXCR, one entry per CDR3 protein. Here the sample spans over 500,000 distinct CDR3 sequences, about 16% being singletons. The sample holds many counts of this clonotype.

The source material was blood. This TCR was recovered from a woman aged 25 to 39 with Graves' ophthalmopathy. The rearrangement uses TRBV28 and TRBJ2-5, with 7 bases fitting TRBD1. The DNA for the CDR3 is TGTGCCAGCAGTCCCTCCCCGGGACAGAAAGAGACCCAGTACTTC. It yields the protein CASSPSPGQKETQYF.